Presented here are 5 T cell receptor beta chains from one specimen sequenced in a study of cytomegalovirus exposure and HLA in healthy donors. A multiplex PCR was run with 60 Vbeta primers and 13 Jbeta primers. Clones were sequenced by immunoSEQ multiplex PCR, and TCRdb holds only the in-frame ones, with some missing. The data show 200,000 to 300,000 clones, 84% seen once. Sequencing was carried out using PBMCs. The receptor source for this set is a middle-aged woman in good health and CMV-seropositive.

The chain recombines TRBV6-4 with TRBJ2-4; 9 positions match TRBD2. The V gene's germline CDR1 is MRHNA and CDR2 SNTAGT. Trimming cost V 4 bases and J 15 bases; bases outside gene matches: 10. The CDR3 has 13 residues. The chain's CDR3 is CASSGGLAGPLYF. CDR3 in DNA: TGTGCCAGCAGTGGGGGACTAGCTGGGCCATTGTACTTC.

The chain has TRBV4-3 and TRBJ2-2, with unresolved D. This CDR3 has 14 amino acids. The germline gives CDR1 LGHNA, CDR2 YSLEER. Trimming removed 0 bases from V and 9 bases from J, with 11 bases in between. CDR3 sequence: CASSQDAVTWELFF. CDR3 bases: TGCGCCAGCAGCCAAGATGCGGTTACTTGGGAGCTGTTTTTT.

The genes are TRBV6-1 and TRBJ2-1; 10 bases match TRBD2. CDR1 and CDR2 from the germline V gene are MNHNS and SASEGT. The CDR3 extends over 17 amino acids. The J segment lost 1 base and the V segment lost 2 bases, leaving 5 bases of the junction unmatched. CDR3 in amino acids: CASSEFTSGISYNEQFF. For the CDR3, the DNA is TGTGCCAGCAGTGAATTCACTAGCGGGATATCCTACAATGAGCAGTTCTTC.

The gene calls are TRBV18 and TRBJ1-1; 8 nucleotides agree with TRBD1. After removal of 2 bases from V and 4 bases from J, the junction contained 6 bases not matched to a gene. The germline V gene has CDR1 KGHSH and CDR2 LQKENI. This CDR3 comprises 15 residues. The CDR3 DNA follows: TGTGCCAGCTCACCATACGACAGGGGTGGCACTGAAGCTTTCTTT. Its translation is CASSPYDRGGTEAFF. Drawing the rest from reference TRBV18 and TRBJ1-1, the complete variable domain is NAGVMQNPRHLVRRRGQEARLRCSPMKGHSHVYWYRQLPEEGLKFMVYLQKENIIDESGMPKERFSAEFPKEGPSILRIQQVVRGDSAAYFCASSPYDRGGTEAFFGQGTRLTVV.

CDR3 region: CAWEAGVATLHF. CDR3 DNA sequence: TGTGCCTGGGAAGCAGGGGTCGCCACCCTCCACTTT. The V gene is TRBV30, the J gene TRBJ1-6, with D possibly being TRBD1 (6 bases). The CDR3 spans 12 residues. V lost 5 bases and J 14 bases, leaving 16 bases between the germline ends. The germline V gene encodes CDR1 GTSNPN and CDR2 SVGIG (reference sequence).